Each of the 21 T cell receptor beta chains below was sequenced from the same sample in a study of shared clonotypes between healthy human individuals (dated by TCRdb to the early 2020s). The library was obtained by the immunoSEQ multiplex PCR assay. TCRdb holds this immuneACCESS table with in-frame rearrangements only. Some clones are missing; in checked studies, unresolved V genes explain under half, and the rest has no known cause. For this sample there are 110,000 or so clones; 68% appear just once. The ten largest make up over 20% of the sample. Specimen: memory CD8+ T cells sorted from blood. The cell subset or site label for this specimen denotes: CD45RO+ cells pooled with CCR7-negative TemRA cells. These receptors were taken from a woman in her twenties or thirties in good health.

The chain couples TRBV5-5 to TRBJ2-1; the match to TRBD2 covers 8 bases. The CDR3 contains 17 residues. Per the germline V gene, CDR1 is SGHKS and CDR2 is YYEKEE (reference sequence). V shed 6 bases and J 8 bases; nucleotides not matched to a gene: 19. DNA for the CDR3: TGTGCCAGCATCCGGACGGGGTACAGCGGGAGTGTCGATGAGCAGTTCTTC. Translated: CASIRTGYSGSVDEQFF.

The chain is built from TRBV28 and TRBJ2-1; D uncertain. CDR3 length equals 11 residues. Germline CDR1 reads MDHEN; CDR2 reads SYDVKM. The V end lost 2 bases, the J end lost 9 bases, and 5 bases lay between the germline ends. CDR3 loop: CASSLALEQFF. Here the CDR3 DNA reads TGTGCCAGCAGTTTAGCGCTTGAGCAGTTCTTC. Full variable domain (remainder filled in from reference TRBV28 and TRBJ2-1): DVKVTQSSRYLVKRTGEKVFLECVQDMDHENMFWYRQDPGLGLRLIYFSYDVKMKEKGDIPEGYSVSREKKERFSLILESASTNQTSMYLCASSLALEQFFGPGTRLTVL.

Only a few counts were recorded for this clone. CDR3 in amino acids: CASSFDGFNSEAFF. As DNA, the CDR3 is TGTGCCAGCAGCTTCGATGGGTTTAATTCTGAAGCTTTCTTT. The chain has TRBV5-6 and TRBJ1-1, with no clear D. The V end was cut by 2 bases, the J end by 6 bases, with 14 bases between. Germline V gene data show CDR1 as SGHDT and CDR2 as YYEEEE. The CDR3 contains 14 residues. The full variable domain, in which reference TRBV5-6 and TRBJ1-1 provide the parts outside the CDR3, is DAGVTQSPTHLIKTRGQQVTLRCSPKSGHDTVSWYQQALGQGPQFIFQYYEEEERQRGNFPDRFSGHQFPNYSSELNVNALLLGDSALYLCASSFDGFNSEAFFGQGTRLTVV.

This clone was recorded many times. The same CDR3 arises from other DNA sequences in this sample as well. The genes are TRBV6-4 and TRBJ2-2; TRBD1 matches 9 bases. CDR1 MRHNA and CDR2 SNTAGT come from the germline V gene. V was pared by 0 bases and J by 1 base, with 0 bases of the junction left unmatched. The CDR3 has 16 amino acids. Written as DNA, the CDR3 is TGTGCCAGCAGTGACTCGGGACAGGGGAACACCGGGGAGCTGTTTTTT. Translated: CASSDSGQGNTGELFF.

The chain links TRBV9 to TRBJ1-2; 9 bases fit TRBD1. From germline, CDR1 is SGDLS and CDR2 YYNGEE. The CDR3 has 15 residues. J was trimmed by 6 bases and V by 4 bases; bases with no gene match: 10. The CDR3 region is CASSSRQGVDHGYTF. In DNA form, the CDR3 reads TGTGCCAGCAGCTCGAGACAGGGGGTTGATCATGGCTACACCTTC.

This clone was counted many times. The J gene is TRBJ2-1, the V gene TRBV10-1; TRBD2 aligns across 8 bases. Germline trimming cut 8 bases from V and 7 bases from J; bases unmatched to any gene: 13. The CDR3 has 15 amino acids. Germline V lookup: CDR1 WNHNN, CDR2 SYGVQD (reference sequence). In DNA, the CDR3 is TGCGCCAGCCCGTTCTTACGGGAGGGCCTTAATGAGCAGTTCTTC. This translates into CASPFLREGLNEQFF.

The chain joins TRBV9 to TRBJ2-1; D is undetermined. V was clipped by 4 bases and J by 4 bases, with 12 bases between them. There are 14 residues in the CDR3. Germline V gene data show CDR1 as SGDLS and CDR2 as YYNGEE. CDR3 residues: CASSLLLGYNEQFF. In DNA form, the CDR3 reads TGTGCCAGCAGCCTCCTTTTGGGGTACAATGAGCAGTTCTTC.

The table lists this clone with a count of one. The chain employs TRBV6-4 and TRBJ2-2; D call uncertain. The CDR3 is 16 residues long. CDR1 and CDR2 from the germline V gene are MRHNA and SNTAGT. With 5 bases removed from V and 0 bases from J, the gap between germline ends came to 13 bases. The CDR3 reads CASSSRGGANTGELFF. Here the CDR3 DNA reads TGTGCCAGCAGTTCACGCGGTGGAGCGAACACCGGGGAGCTGTTTTTT.

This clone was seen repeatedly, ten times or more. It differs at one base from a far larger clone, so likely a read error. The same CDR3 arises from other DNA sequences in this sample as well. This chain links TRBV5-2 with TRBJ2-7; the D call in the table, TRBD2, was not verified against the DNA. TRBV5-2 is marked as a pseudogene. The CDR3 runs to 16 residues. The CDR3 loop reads CASSQGLAVSSYEQYF. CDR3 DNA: TGTGCCAGCAGCCAAGGACTAGCGGTTTCATCCTACGAGCAGTACTTC.

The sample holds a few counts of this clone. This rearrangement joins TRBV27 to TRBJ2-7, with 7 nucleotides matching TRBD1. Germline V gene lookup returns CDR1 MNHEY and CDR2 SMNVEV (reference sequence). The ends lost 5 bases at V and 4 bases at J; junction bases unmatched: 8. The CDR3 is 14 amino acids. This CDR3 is CASSPTGPTYEQYF. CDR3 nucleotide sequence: TGTGCCAGCAGTCCGACAGGGCCAACATACGAGCAGTACTTC.

CDR3 in amino acids: CASSPRNVGGRTQYF. The CDR3 DNA is TGTGCCAGCTCACCACGGAATGTAGGAGGACGGACCCAGTACTTC. J is TRBJ2-5 and V is TRBV18, with D possibly being TRBD2 (5 bases). The CDR3 length is 15 residues. Germline-derived CDR1 and CDR2 are KGHSH and LQKENI. The ends were cut back, 1 base at V and 7 bases at J, with 16 bases in the middle.

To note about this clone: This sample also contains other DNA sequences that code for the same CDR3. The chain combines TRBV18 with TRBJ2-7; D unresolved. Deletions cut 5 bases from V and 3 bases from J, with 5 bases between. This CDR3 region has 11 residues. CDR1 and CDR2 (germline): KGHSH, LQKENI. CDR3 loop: CASSSDYEQYF. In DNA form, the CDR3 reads TGTGCCAGCTCATCCGACTACGAGCAGTACTTC. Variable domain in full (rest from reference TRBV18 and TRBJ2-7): NAGVMQNPRHLVRRRGQEARLRCSPMKGHSHVYWYRQLPEEGLKFMVYLQKENIIDESGMPKERFSAEFPKEGPSILRIQQVVRGDSAAYFCASSSDYEQYFGPGTRLTVT.

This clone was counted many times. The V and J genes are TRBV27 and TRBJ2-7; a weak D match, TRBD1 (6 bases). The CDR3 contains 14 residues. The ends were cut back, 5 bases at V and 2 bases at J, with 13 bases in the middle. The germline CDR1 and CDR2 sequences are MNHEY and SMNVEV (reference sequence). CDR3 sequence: CASSTRGGTYEQYF. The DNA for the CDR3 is TGTGCCAGCAGTACCCGAGGGGGTACCTACGAGCAGTACTTC.

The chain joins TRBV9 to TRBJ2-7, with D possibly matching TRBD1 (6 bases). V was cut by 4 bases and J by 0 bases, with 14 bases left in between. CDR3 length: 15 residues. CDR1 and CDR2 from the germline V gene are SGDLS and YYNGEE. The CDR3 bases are TGTGCCAGCAGCCCGACAGGAGATAGCTCCTACGAGCAGTACTTC. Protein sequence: CASSPTGDSSYEQYF.

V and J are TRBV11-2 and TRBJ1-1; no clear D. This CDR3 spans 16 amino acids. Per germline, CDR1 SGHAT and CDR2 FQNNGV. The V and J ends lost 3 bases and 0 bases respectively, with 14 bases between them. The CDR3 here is CASSFGFGIMNTEAFF. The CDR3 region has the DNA TGTGCCAGCAGCTTTGGCTTCGGGATAATGAACACTGAAGCTTTCTTT.

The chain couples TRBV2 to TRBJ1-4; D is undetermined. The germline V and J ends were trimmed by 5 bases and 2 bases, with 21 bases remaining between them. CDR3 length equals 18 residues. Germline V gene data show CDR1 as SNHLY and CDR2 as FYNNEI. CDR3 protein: CASSRTFGRWTTNEKLFF. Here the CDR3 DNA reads TGTGCCAGCAGTCGGACCTTCGGACGTTGGACTACTAATGAAAAACTGTTTTTT.

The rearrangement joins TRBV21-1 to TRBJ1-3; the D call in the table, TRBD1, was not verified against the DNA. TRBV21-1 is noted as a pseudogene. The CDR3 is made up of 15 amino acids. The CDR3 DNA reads TGTGCCAGCAGCAGACGGACAGGGGAAGGAAACACCATATATTTT. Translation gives CASSRRTGEGNTIYF.

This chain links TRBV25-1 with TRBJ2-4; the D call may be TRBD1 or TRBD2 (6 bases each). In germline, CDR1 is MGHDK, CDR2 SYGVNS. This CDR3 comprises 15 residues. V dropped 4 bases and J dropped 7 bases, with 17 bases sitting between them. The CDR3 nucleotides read TGTGCCAGCAGTGGGGTTAGTGGGGGGCGCAACATTCAGTACTTC. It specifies CASSGVSGGRNIQYF.

The CDR3 nucleotides read TGTGCCAGCAGTTACTCGACTAGCGGGTCCTACGAGCAGTACTTC. It encodes CASSYSTSGSYEQYF. V is TRBV6-5 and J is TRBJ2-7; 10 bases are shared with TRBD2. In germline, CDR1 is MNHEY, CDR2 SVGAGI. CDR3 size: 15 residues. V lost 0 bases to trimming and J lost 1 base; unmatched junction nucleotides: 0.

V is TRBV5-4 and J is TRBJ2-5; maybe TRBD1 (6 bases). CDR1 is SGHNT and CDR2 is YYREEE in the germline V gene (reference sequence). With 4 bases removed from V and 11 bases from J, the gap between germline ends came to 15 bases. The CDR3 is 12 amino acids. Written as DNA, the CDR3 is TGTGCCAGCAGCCAGGGGCCTACTGAGCAGTACTTC. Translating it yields CASSQGPTEQYF.

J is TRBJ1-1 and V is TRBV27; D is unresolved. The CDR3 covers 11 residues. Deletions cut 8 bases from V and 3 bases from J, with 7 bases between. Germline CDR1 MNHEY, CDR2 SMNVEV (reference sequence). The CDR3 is CASRSHTEAFF. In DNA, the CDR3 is TGTGCCAGCCGTTCGCACACTGAAGCTTTCTTT.